The 7 T cell receptor beta chains below all came from one sample that was sequenced in a study of T cell responses to AZD1222 COVID-19 vaccine. Generated by immunoSEQ multiplex PCR, the TCRdb table keeps only in-frame clones and is missing some. The data contain 75,000 to 100,000 clones, around 94% of them singletons. The sample here was peripheral blood, taken on day 0 of AZD1222 vaccination. The receptors derive from an adult in good health.

The chain recombines TRBV19 with TRBJ1-3; unclear D gene. CDR1 is LNHDA and CDR2 is SQIVND in the germline V gene (reference sequence). Trimming took off 3 bases at V and 0 bases at J, with 12 bases between the two ends. The CDR3 has 16 amino acids. DNA for the CDR3: TGTGCCAGTAGTATGGAACGGGGTCGCTCTGGAAACACCATATATTTT. Translated, it gives CASSMERGRSGNTIYF.

With regard to this clone: Other DNA sequences in this sample translate to the same CDR3. The chain recombines TRBV19 with TRBJ1-5; no definite D call. Looked up from germline, CDR1 is LNHDA and CDR2 is SQIVND (reference sequence). This CDR3 contains 15 residues. Trimming cost V 3 bases and J 4 bases, with 13 bases left between them. The CDR3 sequence is CASSIKDRPNQPQHF. CDR3 nucleotide sequence: TGTGCCAGTAGTATCAAAGACCGCCCGAATCAGCCCCAGCATTTT.

V is TRBV28 and J is TRBJ1-5, with TRBD1 identical over 7 bases. The CDR3 sequence is 12 residues long. V shed 7 bases and J 4 bases; nucleotides not matched to a gene: 1. Germline V gene data show CDR1 as MDHEN and CDR2 as SYDVKM. The DNA for the CDR3 is TGTGCCAGCAAGACAGGGAATCAGCCCCAGCATTTT. Translated: CASKTGNQPQHF.

The V call is TRBV6-5, the J call TRBJ2-2; TRBD2 agrees at 9 bases. The CDR3 is 16 residues long. Losses at the gene ends were 0 bases for V and 5 bases for J; bases not matched to a gene: 4. The germline V gene encodes CDR1 MNHEY and CDR2 SVGAGI. The CDR3 loop reads CASSYSRLAGTGELFF. DNA for the CDR3: TGTGCCAGCAGTTACTCGCGCCTAGCGGGAACCGGGGAGCTGTTTTTT.

The rearrangement joins TRBV28 to TRBJ2-3, with D hard to call. V dropped 3 bases and J dropped 3 bases, with 7 bases sitting between them. Germline V CDR1 and CDR2: MDHEN, SYDVKM. The CDR3 spans 13 residues. The CDR3 region is CASSFLGTDTQYF. CDR3 coding DNA: TGTGCCAGCAGTTTCCTAGGTACAGATACGCAGTATTTT.

The chain employs TRBV5-4 and TRBJ2-2; TRBD2 might be the D (5 bases). Trimming removed 0 bases at V and 6 bases at J, with 12 bases between. CDR3 size: 15 residues. The V gene's germline CDR1 is SGHNT and CDR2 YYREEE (reference sequence). Here the CDR3 reads CASSLGTSFSGELFF. The CDR3 nucleotides read TGTGCCAGCAGCTTGGGCACTAGTTTCTCCGGGGAGCTGTTTTTT.

The chain combines TRBV6-7 with TRBJ2-7, with D possibly matching TRBD2 (6 bases). TRBV6-7 is marked as an open reading frame, function uncertain. Trimming stripped 2 bases from V and 9 bases from J, with 17 bases between. CDR3 length: 14 residues. The CDR3 coding sequence is TGTGCCAGCAGTTACGAATGGGGGGTAGAGGCGCAGTACTTC. Protein product: CASSYEWGVEAQYF.